The 8 T cell receptor beta chains given below trace back to one sample, sequenced in a study of chemoradiotherapy in HPV16-positive cancers. The method was immunoSEQ multiplex PCR; TCRdb's version includes in-frame clones alone and lacks a portion of them. The sample includes some 11,000 clones, around 87% of them seen just once. This specimen was acquired from a patient who underwent chemoradiotherapy. These receptors were obtained from a human donor with HPV-associated anogenital cancer.

This clone was detected once. V and J are TRBV5-1 and TRBJ1-1; a possible D gene is TRBD1 (5 bases). Trimming removed 2 bases from V and 5 bases from J, with 10 bases in between. CDR3 size: 13 residues. Germline lookup yields CDR1 SGHRS and CDR2 YFSETQ. DNA of the CDR3: TGCGCCAGCAGCTTCTCAGGGTCTACTGAAGCTTTCTTT. Translation: CASSFSGSTEAFF.

The chain employs TRBV19 and TRBJ1-1; D possibly corresponds to TRBD1 (6 bases). This CDR3 spans 16 amino acids. Germline V gives CDR1 LNHDA, CDR2 SQIVND (reference sequence). Trimming cost V 6 bases and J 0 bases, with 17 bases left between them. For the CDR3, the DNA is TGTGCCAGTAGCGGACAGCGGTCTTTTGTGAACACTGAAGCTTTCTTT. Translating gives CASSGQRSFVNTEAFF.

V gene TRBV14 combines with J gene TRBJ2-1, with D possibly matching TRBD2 (5 bases). From germline, CDR1 is SGHDN and CDR2 FVKESK. The CDR3 length is 12 residues. V dropped 3 bases and J dropped 11 bases, with 11 bases sitting between them. Written as DNA, the CDR3 is TGTGCCAGCAGCCAGAGCGGAGCTAAGCAGTTCTTC. Translating it yields CASSQSGAKQFF.

Worth noting for this clone: The junction departs from the called germline gene at one end, perhaps through a read error. J is TRBJ2-3 and V is TRBV2; TRBD1 might be the D (5 bases). This CDR3 comprises 13 residues. Germline loops: CDR1 SNHLY, CDR2 FYNNEI. DNA of the CDR3: TGTGCCGGCAGGGTGGGTGGATCAGATACGCAGTATTTT. Amino acid sequence: CAGRVGGSDTQYF.

The V call is TRBV2, the J call TRBJ2-1; TRBD1 matches at 9 bases. V was clipped by 6 bases and J by 6 bases; unmatched bases: 3. Germline CDR1 and CDR2: SNHLY and FYNNEI. CDR3 length: 13 residues. The CDR3 region is CASSGTGTNEQFF. In DNA form, the CDR3 reads TGTGCCAGCAGCGGGACAGGGACCAATGAGCAGTTCTTC. Full variable domain (missing parts from reference TRBV2 and TRBJ2-1): EPEVTQTPSHQVTQMGQEVILRCVPISNHLYFYWYRQILGQKVEFLVSFYNNEISEKSEIFDDQFSVERPDGSNFTLKIRSTKLEDSAMYFCASSGTGTNEQFFGPGTRLTVL.

Worth noting for this clone: One junction end disagrees with the germline gene, perhaps due to a read error. The sample carries other DNA sequences with the same CDR3. The J gene is TRBJ2-2, the V gene TRBV19; tentatively, D is TRBD1 (6 bases). CDR3 length: 16 amino acids. CDR1 is LNHDA and CDR2 is SQIVND in the germline V gene (reference sequence). The CDR3 DNA follows: TGTGCCAGTAACGAAGGGTTCCGAGGGGGAACCGGGGAGCTATTTTTT. Residues: CASNEGFRGGTGELFF.

The J gene is TRBJ2-1, the V gene TRBV7-6, with D uncertain. There are 14 residues in the CDR3. V lost 0 bases, J lost 10 bases, and 13 bases lay in between. Germline CDR1 and CDR2: SGHVS and FNYEAQ. CDR3 nucleotide sequence: TGTGCCAGCAGCTTAGCGGGCCCCCCCCGGGAGCAGTTCTTC. Translated, it gives CASSLAGPPREQFF.

The genes are TRBV2 and TRBJ2-5, with 7 bases fitting TRBD2. The trim removed 1 base at V and 5 bases at J, leaving 4 bases unmatched. Germline CDR1 SNHLY, CDR2 FYNNEI. The CDR3 runs to 14 residues. The CDR3 region has the DNA TGTGCCAGCAGTGAAGGATGGGGGGGGGAGACCCAGTACTTC. It codes for CASSEGWGGETQYF.